This paragraph reports one T cell receptor beta chain. No antigen is known for it. The input lacks base qualities; no much larger clone sits a single base away. The germline V gene provides CDR1 LGHNA and CDR2 YSLEER. The CDR3 measures 13 amino acids from cysteine to phenylalanine. CDR3 DNA only is kept here, 39 bases in frame from base 1. The cohort was made up of 500 to 850 healthy bone marrow donors. At the time of sampling, every cohort member was nominally healthy, though immune exposures that went unrecorded were likely present. The donor was CMV seropositive and was included in the group of approximately 300 seropositive cohort members. Each donor provided a peripheral blood sample, and peripheral blood mononuclear cells were used for TCR beta sequencing. The Qiagen DNeasy Blood Extraction Kit was used to extract genomic DNA from the blood cell samples. This sample was included in a study of cytomegalovirus exposure and HLA in healthy donors (dated by TCRdb to about 2017). Regarding the research as a whole: In an earlier analysis of under 600 of the donors, around 300 Gb of sequence data and 95 million to 130 million unique TCR beta sequences from about 190 million T cells were reported. Roughly 320 gigabases of sequencing data and approximately 92 million unique TCR sequences made up an early release that covered about 640 HLA-typed donors. Of the approximately 400 genotyped donors, about 80% fell in the genetic ancestry cluster associated with self-reported Caucasian donors. The study aimed to test whether signatures of past pathogen exposure could be identified by cataloging public T cell receptors. The T cell repertoires of around 670 subjects were profiled by immunosequencing and related to cytomegalovirus serostatus. Along with the approximately 600-subject first cohort, a separate validation cohort of roughly 110 different subjects was used. To predict cytomegalovirus infection status, the study combined high-throughput TCR immunosequencing, statistical association of individual TCRs with disease status, and machine learning. In a later analysis, previously published TCR beta repertoires from 500 to 750 donors were re-analyzed and high-resolution HLA genotyping was added so that TCR occurrence patterns could be studied. Rather than using new phenotypic data, the later analysis identified candidate immune exposures from TCR beta sequences and from how often those sequences occurred across donors. In an earlier analysis of 500 to 650 of the donors, high-throughput TCR beta sequencing was used to judge whether each TCR beta V gene segment behaved as functional or pseudogenic. Donor age, sex, ethnicity and CMV serostatus were collected together with the repertoire data. A later genetic analysis took genome-wide SNP genotypes for about 65% of the 666 donors and used that subset as a discovery cohort. All discovery cohort repertoires had been generated using a single sequencing platform. Both class I and class II loci were covered by HLA typing, at four-digit resolution. The number of donors typed differed by locus, with 629-630 for A, B, C, DRB1 and DQB1, roughly 520 for DQA1, approximately 580 for DPA1, and under 490 for DPB1. About 5 DR-DQ haplotypes were handled as single units for association and clustering, since linkage in the cohort was strong. On average, about 200,000 unique TCR beta nucleotide sequences were sequenced per donor among 350 to 400 genotyped donors of the cohort, with 15% to 20% of those sequences being non-productive. General conclusions and limits of the study: For the cohort, immune exposure information was limited to CMV serostatus. Because counts were too low, seventeen rarely observed V segments, including chromosome 9 orphons, were left out of the earlier analysis of approximately 580 of the donors. A cluster of highly shared sequence variants was judged likely to be a technical artifact of the sequencing pipeline. Strong co-occurrence of HLA alleles, especially DR and DQ, made assigning TCR associations to individual alleles difficult. Three of the identified cytomegalovirus-associated TCR beta chains were confirmed in vitro to be specific for cytomegalovirus antigens. In an earlier analysis of some 550 of the donors, most TCR beta V segments were observed in productive rearrangements about 87% or about 30% of the time, broadly matching IMGT annotations. At a false discovery rate of 0.05, a later analysis linked under 20,000 TCR beta sequences to specific HLA alleles. Roughly uniform sequencing depth across donors was assumed in presence/absence analyses, although this assumption may not hold. A further reported finding was that TCR beta sequences accurately predicted the HLA-A and HLA-B alleles for most subjects in the first cohort. In a later genetic analysis, a missense DCLRE1C variant was associated with V-gene and J-gene trimming of TCR beta chains, and the association was replicated in an independent cohort. Cytomegalovirus status was reported to be diagnosed by the classifier with high specificity and sensitivity in both the original and validation cohorts. Because the 87-base-pair reads could not distinguish some IMGT-functional V segments, including TRBV6-2 and TRBV6-3, those segments were excluded. The study gave a list of more than 150 TCR beta chains associated with cytomegalovirus. A later analysis found that most CMV-associated TCR beta chains appeared HLA-restricted, with HLA associations seemingly driven largely by CMV exposure. It was suggested by the authors that the approach could potentially be generalized to other disease states and immunological phenotypes. This cohort had only TCR beta chains sequenced, and the lack of alpha or paired-chain data limited which features could be detected. Compared with the approximately 710-donor mean, donors in an Asian-associated ancestry cluster had fewer N-insertions in productive TCRs, according to a later genetic analysis. Across donors, most TCR sequences were observed very rarely, whereas some public TCRs were present in many individuals. Because HLA typing was unavailable for some donors at each locus, only the typed subset was used in association tests. Correlated functional status among segregating V segments might reflect linkage disequilibrium, but an unknown experimental factor could not be ruled out. In a later analysis, HLA-associated TCR beta chains showed more clonal expansion and lower generation probabilities than non-associated chains that were equally common. A later analysis reported that several top co-occurrence clusters appeared linked to parvovirus B19, influenza, CMV and Epstein-Barr virus. According to a later analysis, TCR association rates differed among HLA loci, with DRB1 alleles showing the most associated TCRs and HLA-C alleles showing the fewest.

Library preparation employed the immunoSEQ multiplex PCR assay. A mixture of 60 forward primers for TCR Vbeta segments and 13 reverse primers for TCR Jbeta segments was used in the multiplex PCR. The CDR3 region of rearranged TCR beta genes was amplified from genomic DNA by a multiplex PCR assay. The Illumina HiSeq System was used to sequence the amplified TCR beta libraries as 87-base-pair reads. The source study handled its data this way. In a later analysis, tens of millions of unique TCR beta chains were counted across the approximately 670 repertoires, and roughly 11 million of these chains were shared by at least two donors. To remove PCR and sequencing errors, raw reads were error-corrected and collapsed into unique sequences using a nearest-neighbor algorithm that merged closely related sequences. V, D and J gene segments were assigned by aligning CDR3 sequences to IMGT reference sequences. For a sequence to be retained, a match of at least six nucleotides was required to both a V gene segment and a J gene segment. Rearrangements were classified as productive when the CDR3 lacked stop codons and remained in frame with V and J, and all other rearrangements were classified as non-productive. CDR3 was defined by IMGT convention, running from the second conserved V-encoded cysteine to the conserved J-encoded phenylalanine. In an earlier analysis of 500 to 650 of the donors, sequences lacking an unambiguous match to a single V gene segment were excluded. An earlier analysis of approximately 590 of the donors called V segments functional above 56.7% productive rearrangements and segregating when the between-donor standard deviation exceeded 5%. A statistical classification framework was built for diagnosing cytomegalovirus status from the catalog of TCR beta chain sequences. V and J gene assignment, in a later analysis, came from comparing TCR nucleotide sequences with IMGT/GENE-DB human TR gene sequences. In a later analysis, CDR3 sequences and most-parsimonious VDJ recombination scenarios were assigned using the TCRdist pipeline. In a later analysis, every TCR beta chain was defined by the combination of its CDR3 amino acid sequence and its V-gene family, and reads without a unique V-gene family were dropped. To address suspected cross-contamination and a sequencing artifact, a later analysis removed roughly 640 highly shared, low-generation-probability nucleotide sequences. In a later analysis, a clonal expansion index was calculated for each public chain from normalized within-repertoire ranks of inferred template counts. Generation probabilities in a later analysis came from a VDJ recombination model fitted to out-of-frame rearrangements, and those results were checked against IGoR. In a later analysis, TCR-TCR, TCR-HLA and TCR-CMV co-occurrence was scored with hypergeometric tests, and a repertoire-size bias correction was applied to TCR pairs. A later analysis estimated false discovery rates by permuting HLA or CMV assignments 20 times. A later analysis grouped co-occurring TCRs with DBSCAN, adding TCRdist sequence similarity when clustering within HLA-allele-positive subsets. Repertoires with fewer than 30,000 or more than 120,000 public chains, plus five repertoires with anomalous nucleotide sharing, were excluded from co-occurrence clustering. The table was pulled from immuneACCESS by TCRdb, which kept in-frame rearrangements only. Such tables lose some clones; where checked, under half of the loss comes from unresolved V genes, and the rest has no known cause. For V, J and clone size, that table is used; D and trimming come from the DNA. Here the sample has approximately 80,000 clones; 74% occur a single time. The top ten constitute under 25% of the sample.

Material for sequencing was PBMCs. The receptor comes from a man younger than 40 in good health and CMV-seropositive. The chain is encoded by TRBV4-3 joined to TRBJ2-5, with the D gene call left open. The J call may be incorrect, as the DNA end agrees better with TRBJ2-7. The DNA sequence is TGCGCCAGCAGCCAAGATATCCTCCGCGAGCAGTACTTC. This gives the protein CASSQDILREQYF.